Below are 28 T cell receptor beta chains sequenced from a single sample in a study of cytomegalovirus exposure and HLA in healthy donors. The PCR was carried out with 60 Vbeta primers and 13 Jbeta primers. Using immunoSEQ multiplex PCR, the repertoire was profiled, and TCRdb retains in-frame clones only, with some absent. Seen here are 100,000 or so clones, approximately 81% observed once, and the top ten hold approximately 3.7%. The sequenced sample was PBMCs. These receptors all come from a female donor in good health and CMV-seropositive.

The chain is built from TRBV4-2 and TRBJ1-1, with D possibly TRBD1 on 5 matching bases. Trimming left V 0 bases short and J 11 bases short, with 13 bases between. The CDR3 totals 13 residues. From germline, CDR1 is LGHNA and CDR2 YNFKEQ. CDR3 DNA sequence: TGTGCCAGCAGCCAAGAAGTCCAGACAGCCGCTTTCTTT. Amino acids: CASSQEVQTAAFF.

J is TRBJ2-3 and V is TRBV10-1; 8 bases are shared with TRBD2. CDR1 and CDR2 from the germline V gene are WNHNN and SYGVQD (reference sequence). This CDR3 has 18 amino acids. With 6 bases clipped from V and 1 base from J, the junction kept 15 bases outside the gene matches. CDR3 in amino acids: CASSPLGSGVSGTDTQYF. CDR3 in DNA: TGCGCCAGCAGCCCACTTGGTAGCGGGGTGTCGGGCACAGATACGCAGTATTTT.

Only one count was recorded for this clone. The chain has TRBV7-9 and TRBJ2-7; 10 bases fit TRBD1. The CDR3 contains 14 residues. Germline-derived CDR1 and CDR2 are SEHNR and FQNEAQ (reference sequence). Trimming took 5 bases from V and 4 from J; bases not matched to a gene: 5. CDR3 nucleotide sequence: TGTGCCAGCAGCGTGGGACAGGGGATTTACGAGCAGTACTTC. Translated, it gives CASSVGQGIYEQYF.

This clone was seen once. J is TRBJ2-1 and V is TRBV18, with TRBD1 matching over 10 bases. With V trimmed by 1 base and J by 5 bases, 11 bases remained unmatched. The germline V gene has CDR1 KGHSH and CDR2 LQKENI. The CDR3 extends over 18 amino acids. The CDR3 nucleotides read TGTGCCAGCTCACCACTCCGGACAGGGGGGGACCGAGACAATGAGCAGTTCTTC. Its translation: CASSPLRTGGDRDNEQFF. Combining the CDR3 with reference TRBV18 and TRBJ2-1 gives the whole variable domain NAGVMQNPRHLVRRRGQEARLRCSPMKGHSHVYWYRQLPEEGLKFMVYLQKENIIDESGMPKERFSAEFPKEGPSILRIQQVVRGDSAAYFCASSPLRTGGDRDNEQFFGPGTRLTVL.

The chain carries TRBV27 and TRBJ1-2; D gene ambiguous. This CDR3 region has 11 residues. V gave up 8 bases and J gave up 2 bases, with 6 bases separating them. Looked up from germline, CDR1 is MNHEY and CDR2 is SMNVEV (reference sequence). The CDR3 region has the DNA TGTGCCAGCTCCTCCAACTATGGCTACACCTTC. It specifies CASSSNYGYTF.

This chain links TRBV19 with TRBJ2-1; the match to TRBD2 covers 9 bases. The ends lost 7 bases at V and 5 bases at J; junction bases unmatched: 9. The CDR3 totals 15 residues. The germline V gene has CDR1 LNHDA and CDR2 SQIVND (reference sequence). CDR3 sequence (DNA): TGTGCCAGTACCCTAGGCGGGGGGGGTCACAATGAGCAGTTCTTC. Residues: CASTLGGGGHNEQFF.

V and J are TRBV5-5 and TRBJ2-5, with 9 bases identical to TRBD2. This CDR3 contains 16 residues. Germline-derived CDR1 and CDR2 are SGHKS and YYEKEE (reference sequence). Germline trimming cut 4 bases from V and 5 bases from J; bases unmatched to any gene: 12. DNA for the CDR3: TGTGCCAGCAGCCAGTTACAGGGGAGCGGGGGGGAGACCCAGTACTTC. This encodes CASSQLQGSGGETQYF.

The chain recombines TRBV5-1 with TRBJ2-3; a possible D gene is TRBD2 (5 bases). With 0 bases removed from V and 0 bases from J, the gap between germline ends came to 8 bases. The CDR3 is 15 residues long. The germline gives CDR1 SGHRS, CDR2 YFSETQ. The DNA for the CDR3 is TGCGCCAGCAGCTTGGGGACTTATAGCACAGATACGCAGTATTTT. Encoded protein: CASSLGTYSTDTQYF.

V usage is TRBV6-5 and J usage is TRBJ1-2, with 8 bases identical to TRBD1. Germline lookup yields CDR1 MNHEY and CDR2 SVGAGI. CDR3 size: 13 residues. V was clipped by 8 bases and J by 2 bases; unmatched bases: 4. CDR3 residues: CASGDRPNYGYTF. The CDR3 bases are TGTGCCAGCGGGGACAGGCCGAACTATGGCTACACCTTC.

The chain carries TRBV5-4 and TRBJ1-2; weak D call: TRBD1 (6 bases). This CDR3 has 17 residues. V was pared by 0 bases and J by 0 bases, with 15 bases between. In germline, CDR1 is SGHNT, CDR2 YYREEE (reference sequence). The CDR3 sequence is CASSLGRQQGTNYGYTF. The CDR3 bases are TGTGCCAGCAGCTTGGGGCGTCAACAGGGTACTAACTATGGCTACACCTTC.

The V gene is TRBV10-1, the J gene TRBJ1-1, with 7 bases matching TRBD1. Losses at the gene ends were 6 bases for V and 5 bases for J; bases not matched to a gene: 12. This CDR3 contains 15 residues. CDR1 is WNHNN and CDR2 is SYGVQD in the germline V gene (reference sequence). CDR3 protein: CASRLPGQRRTEAFF. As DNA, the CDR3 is TGCGCCAGCAGGCTACCGGGACAGAGAAGGACTGAAGCTTTCTTT.

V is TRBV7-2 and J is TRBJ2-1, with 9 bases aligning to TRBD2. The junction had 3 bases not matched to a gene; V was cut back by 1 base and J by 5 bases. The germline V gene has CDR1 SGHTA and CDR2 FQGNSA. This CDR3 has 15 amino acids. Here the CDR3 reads CASSLVASGDNEQFF. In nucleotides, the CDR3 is TGTGCCAGCAGCTTAGTAGCTAGCGGGGACAATGAGCAGTTCTTC. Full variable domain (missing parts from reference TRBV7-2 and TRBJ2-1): GAGVSQSPSNKVTEKGKDVELRCDPISGHTALYWYRQSLGQGLEFLIYFQGNSAPDKSGLPSDRFSAERTGGSVSTLTIQRTQQEDSAVYLCASSLVASGDNEQFFGPGTRLTVL.

In DNA form, the CDR3 reads TGTGCCAGTAGTCTCCTCACAGCGGGAGGTAAAGAGACCCAGTACTTC. It encodes CASSLLTAGGKETQYF. The rearrangement links TRBV19 to TRBJ2-5; 9 nucleotides match TRBD2. J gave up 3 bases and V 5 bases, and 10 bases lay outside the gene matches. The CDR3 is 16 amino acids. Germline V gene lookup returns CDR1 LNHDA and CDR2 SQIVND (reference sequence).

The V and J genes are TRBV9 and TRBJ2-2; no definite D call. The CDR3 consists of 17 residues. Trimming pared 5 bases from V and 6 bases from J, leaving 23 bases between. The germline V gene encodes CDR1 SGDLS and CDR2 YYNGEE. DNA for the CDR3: TGTGCCAGCAGGAATAGTGGTGTCCCCGCGAATCCCGGGGAGCTGTTTTTT. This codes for CASRNSGVPANPGELFF.

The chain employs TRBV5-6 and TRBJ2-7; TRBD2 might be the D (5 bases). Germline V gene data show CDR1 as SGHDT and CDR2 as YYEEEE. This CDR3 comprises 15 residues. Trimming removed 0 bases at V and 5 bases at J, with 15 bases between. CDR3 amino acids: CASSLETWEIHEQYF. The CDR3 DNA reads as TGTGCCAGCAGCTTGGAAACTTGGGAGATCCACGAGCAGTACTTC.

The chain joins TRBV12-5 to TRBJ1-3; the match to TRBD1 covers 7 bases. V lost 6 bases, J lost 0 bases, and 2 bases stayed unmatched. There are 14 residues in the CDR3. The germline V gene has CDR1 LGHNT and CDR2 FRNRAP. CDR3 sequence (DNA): TGTGCTAGTGGAAGGGACAGCTCTGGAAACACCATATATTTT. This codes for CASGRDSSGNTIYF.

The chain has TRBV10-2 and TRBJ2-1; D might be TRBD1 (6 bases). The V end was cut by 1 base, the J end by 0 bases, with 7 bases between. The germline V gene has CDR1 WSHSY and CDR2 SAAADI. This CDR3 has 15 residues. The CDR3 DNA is TGCGCCAGCAGTGAGTGGGGGCTCTCCTACAATGAGCAGTTCTTC. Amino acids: CASSEWGLSYNEQFF.

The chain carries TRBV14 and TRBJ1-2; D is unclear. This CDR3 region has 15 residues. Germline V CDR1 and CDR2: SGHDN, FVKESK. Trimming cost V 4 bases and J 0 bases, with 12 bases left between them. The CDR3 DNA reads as TGTGCCAGCAGCCCGGCGGGGATAACTAACTATGGCTACACCTTC. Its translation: CASSPAGITNYGYTF.

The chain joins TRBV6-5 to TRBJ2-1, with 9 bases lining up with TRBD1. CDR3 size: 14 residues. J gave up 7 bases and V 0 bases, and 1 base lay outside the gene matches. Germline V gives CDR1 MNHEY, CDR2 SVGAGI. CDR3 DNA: TGTGCCAGCAGTTACTCGACAGGGGGGAATGAGCAGTTCTTC. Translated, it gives CASSYSTGGNEQFF.

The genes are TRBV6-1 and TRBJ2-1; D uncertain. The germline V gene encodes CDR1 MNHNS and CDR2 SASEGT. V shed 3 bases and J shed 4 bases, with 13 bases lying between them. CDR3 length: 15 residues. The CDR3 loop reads CASSDLVPLYNEQFF. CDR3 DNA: TGTGCCAGCAGTGATCTAGTACCCCTTTACAATGAGCAGTTCTTC.

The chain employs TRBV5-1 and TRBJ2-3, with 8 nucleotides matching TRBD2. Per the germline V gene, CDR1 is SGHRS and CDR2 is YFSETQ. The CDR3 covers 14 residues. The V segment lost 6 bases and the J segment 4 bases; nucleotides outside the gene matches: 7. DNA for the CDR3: TGCGCCAGCACCCGACTAGCGCAGGCAGATACGCAGTATTTT. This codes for CASTRLAQADTQYF. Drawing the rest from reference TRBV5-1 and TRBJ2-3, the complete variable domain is KAGVTQTPRYLIKTRGQQVTLSCSPISGHRSVSWYQQTPGQGLQFLFEYFSETQRNKGNFPGRFSGRQFSNSRSEMNVSTLELGDSALYLCASTRLAQADTQYFGPGTRLTVL.

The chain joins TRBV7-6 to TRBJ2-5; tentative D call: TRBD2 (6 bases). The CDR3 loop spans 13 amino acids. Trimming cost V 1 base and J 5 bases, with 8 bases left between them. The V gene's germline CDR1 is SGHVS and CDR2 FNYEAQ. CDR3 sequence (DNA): TGTGCCAGCAGCTTAGGTCTAGCGGAGACCCAGTACTTC. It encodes CASSLGLAETQYF.

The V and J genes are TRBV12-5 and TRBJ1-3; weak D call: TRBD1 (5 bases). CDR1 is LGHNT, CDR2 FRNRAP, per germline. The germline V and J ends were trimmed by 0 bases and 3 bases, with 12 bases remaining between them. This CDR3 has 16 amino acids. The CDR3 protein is CASGLVTGRVGNTIYF. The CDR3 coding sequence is TGTGCTAGTGGTTTGGTTACAGGCCGGGTTGGAAACACCATATATTTT.

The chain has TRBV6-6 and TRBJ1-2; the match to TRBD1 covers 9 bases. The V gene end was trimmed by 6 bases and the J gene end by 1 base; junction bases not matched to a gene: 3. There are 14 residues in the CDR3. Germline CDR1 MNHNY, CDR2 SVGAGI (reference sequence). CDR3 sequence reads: CASRDRGGNYGYTF. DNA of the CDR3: TGTGCCAGCAGGGACAGGGGAGGTAACTATGGCTACACCTTC.

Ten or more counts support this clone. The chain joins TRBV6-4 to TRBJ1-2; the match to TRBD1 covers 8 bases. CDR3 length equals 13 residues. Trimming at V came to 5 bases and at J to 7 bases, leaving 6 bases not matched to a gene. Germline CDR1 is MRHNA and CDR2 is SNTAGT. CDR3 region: CASSYQGALGYTF. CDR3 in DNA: TGTGCCAGCAGTTACCAGGGGGCGCTTGGCTACACCTTC.

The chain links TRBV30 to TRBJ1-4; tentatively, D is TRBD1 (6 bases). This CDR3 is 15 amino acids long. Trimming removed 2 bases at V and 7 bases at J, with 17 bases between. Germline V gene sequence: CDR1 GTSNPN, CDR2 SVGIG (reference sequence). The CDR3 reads CAWSQSRPQGEKLFF. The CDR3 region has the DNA TGTGCCTGGAGTCAATCGAGGCCACAGGGTGAAAAACTGTTTTTT. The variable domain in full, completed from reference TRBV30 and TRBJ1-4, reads SQTIHQWPATLVQPVGSPLSLECTVEGTSNPNLYWYRQAAGRGLQLLFYSVGIGQISSEVPQNLSASRPQDRQFILSSKKLLLSDSGFYLCAWSQSRPQGEKLFFGSGTQLSVL.

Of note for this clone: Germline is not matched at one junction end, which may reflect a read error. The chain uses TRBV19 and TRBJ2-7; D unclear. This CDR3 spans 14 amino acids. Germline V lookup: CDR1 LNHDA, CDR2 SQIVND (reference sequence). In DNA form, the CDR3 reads TGTGCCAGTAGTATAGCTTGGTTATCCTACGGGCAGTACTTC. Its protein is CASSIAWLSYGQYF.

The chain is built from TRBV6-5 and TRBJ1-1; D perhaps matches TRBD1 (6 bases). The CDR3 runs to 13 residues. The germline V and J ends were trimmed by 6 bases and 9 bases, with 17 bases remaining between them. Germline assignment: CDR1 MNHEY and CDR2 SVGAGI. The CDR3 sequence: CASRSGQFSQAFF. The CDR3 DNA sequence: TGTGCCAGCAGGTCAGGACAGTTCAGTCAAGCTTTCTTT.